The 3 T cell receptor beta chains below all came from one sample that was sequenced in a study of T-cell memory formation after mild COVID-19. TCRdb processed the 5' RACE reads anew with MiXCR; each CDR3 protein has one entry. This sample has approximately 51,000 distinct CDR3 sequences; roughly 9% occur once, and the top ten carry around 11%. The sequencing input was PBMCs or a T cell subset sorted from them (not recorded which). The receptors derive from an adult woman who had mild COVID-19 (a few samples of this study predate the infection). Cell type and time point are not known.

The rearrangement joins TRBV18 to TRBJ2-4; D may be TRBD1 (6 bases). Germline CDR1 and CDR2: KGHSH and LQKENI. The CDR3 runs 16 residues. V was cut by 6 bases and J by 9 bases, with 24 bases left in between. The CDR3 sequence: CASSGTSRFHGAIQYF. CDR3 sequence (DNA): TGTGCCAGCTCCGGGACATCGAGGTTTCATGGGGCCATTCAGTACTTC.

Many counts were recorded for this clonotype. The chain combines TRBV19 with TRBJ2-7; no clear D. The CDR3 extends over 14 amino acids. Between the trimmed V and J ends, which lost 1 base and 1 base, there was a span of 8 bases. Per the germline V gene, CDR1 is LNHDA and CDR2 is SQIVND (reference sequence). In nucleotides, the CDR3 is TGTGCCAGTAGTATAGCGGCCCCGTCCTACGAGCAGTACTTC. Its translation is CASSIAAPSYEQYF.

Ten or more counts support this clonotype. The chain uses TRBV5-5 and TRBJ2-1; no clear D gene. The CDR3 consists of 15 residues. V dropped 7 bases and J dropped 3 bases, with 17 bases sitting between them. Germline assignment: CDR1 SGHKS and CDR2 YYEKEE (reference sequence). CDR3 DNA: TGTGCCAGCGGTTTGGGTGGAGAAGGCTACAATGAGCAGTTCTTC. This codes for CASGLGGEGYNEQFF. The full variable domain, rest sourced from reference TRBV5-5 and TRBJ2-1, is DAGVTQSPTHLIKTRGQQVTLRCSPISGHKSVSWYQQVLGQGPQFIFQYYEKEERGRGNFPDRFSARQFPNYSSELNVNALLLGDSALYLCASGLGGEGYNEQFFGPGTRLTVL.